A single sample is the source of the 7 T cell receptor beta chains below, sequenced in a study of patients and donors after allogeneic stem cell transplantation. Each CDR3 protein gets one entry after TCRdb re-called the RT-PCR reads with MiXCR. The sample yields 400,000 to 450,000 distinct CDR3 sequences, roughly 17% seen once. Input material: blood, either unsorted or a sorted T cell fraction (not recorded which). All receptors derive from a human donor who was either an allogeneic HSCT recipient or a stem cell or donor lymphocyte infusion donor (not recorded which). It is not recorded whose cells these are; they may come from a transplant donor.

The table lists this clonotype with a few counts. Written as DNA, the CDR3 is TGTGCCAGCAGTTACCCGGGACACGGAGTACCTTACAATGAGCAGTTCTTC. It yields the protein CASSYPGHGVPYNEQFF. The J gene is TRBJ2-1, the V gene TRBV6-5; tentatively, D is TRBD1 (6 bases). Germline CDR1 reads MNHEY; CDR2 reads SVGAGI. Trimming cost V 2 bases and J 4 bases, with 18 bases left between them. The CDR3 covers 17 residues.

This clonotype was observed a few times. CDR3 amino acids: CASSYRGGDTEAFF. CDR3 bases: TGTGCCAGCAGTTATAGGGGGGGGGACACTGAAGCTTTCTTT. The chain has TRBV12-3 or TRBV12-4 and TRBJ1-1, with D possibly matching TRBD1 (6 bases). The CDR3 extends over 14 amino acids. V lost 4 bases, J lost 3 bases, and 12 bases lay in between.

The V call is TRBV20-1, the J call TRBJ1-4; D remains ambiguous. The CDR3 is 16 amino acids. Deletions cut 2 bases from V and 3 bases from J, with 16 bases between. CDR1 is DFQATT, CDR2 SNEGSKA, per germline (reference sequence). Written as DNA, the CDR3 is TGCAGTGCTAGACTCACCGGGCAGGTGGCTAATGAAAAACTGTTTTTT. It is translated as CSARLTGQVANEKLFF.

The V call is TRBV7-8, the J call TRBJ2-7, with TRBD2 matching 11 bases. The CDR3 is made up of 19 amino acids. With V trimmed by 5 bases and J by 2 bases, 17 bases remained unmatched. Per the germline V gene, CDR1 is SGHVS and CDR2 is FQNEAQ. The CDR3 loop is CASSGKLAGEADGAYEQYF. The CDR3 DNA reads TGTGCCAGCAGCGGGAAACTAGCGGGAGAAGCTGACGGGGCCTACGAGCAGTACTTC.

This chain joins TRBV7-2 and TRBJ2-1; weak D call: TRBD2 (5 bases). Trimming cost V 7 bases and J 4 bases, with 14 bases left between them. Germline V gene lookup returns CDR1 SGHTA and CDR2 FQGNSA. The CDR3 extends over 14 amino acids. The CDR3 DNA reads TGTGCCAGCAAGGGTGCGGGTTGGTACAATGAGCAGTTCTTC. This gives the protein CASKGAGWYNEQFF.

This clonotype was found many times. This chain connects TRBV6-6 to TRBJ1-5; D call uncertain. Germline V gives CDR1 MNHNY, CDR2 SVGAGI (reference sequence). The CDR3 consists of 13 residues. V was shortened by 2 bases and J by 5 bases, with 7 bases between the two germline ends. The CDR3 DNA sequence: TGTGCCAGCAGTTACAGGTTCGATCAGCCCCAGCATTTT. Residues: CASSYRFDQPQHF.

This clonotype showed up just a few times. DNA of the CDR3: TGTGCCAGCAGTTTTCGAGGGGCCGGAAACACCATATATTTT. Protein: CASSFRGAGNTIYF. The chain has TRBV27 and TRBJ1-3; the D gene is possibly TRBD1 (5 bases). V was cut by 3 bases and J by 4 bases, with 10 bases left in between. The CDR3 has 14 residues. Per germline, CDR1 MNHEY and CDR2 SMNVEV (reference sequence).